Following are 19 T cell receptor beta chains from one sample sequenced in a study of blood T cells in healthy people across ages. Alongside a J-beta primer mix, a sample-barcoded 5' primer served in a second PCR lasting about 7 to 12 cycles. Via MiXCR, TCRdb re-called the 5' RACE reads, giving one row per CDR3 protein. The data show about 800,000 distinct CDR3 sequences, about three fifths seen once. Sequenced sample: blood. Every receptor here comes from a young man in good health.

This chain connects TRBV9 to TRBJ1-2; tentatively, D is TRBD1 (5 bases). CDR1 and CDR2 from the germline V gene are SGDLS and YYNGEE. Trimming cost V 3 bases and J 2 bases, with 14 bases left between them. CDR3 size: 15 residues. The CDR3 region has the DNA TGTGCCAGCAGCGGAGTTGAGGGGCAGAACTATGGCTACACCTTC. As protein: CASSGVEGQNYGYTF.

The CDR3 DNA reads as TGTGCCAGCAGCTTGGATGGGAGTAGCGGCTCCTACAATGAGCAGTTCTTC. Residues: CASSLDGSSGSYNEQFF. The chain has TRBV5-8 and TRBJ2-1, with D possibly being TRBD2 (6 bases). There are 17 residues in the CDR3. Germline CDR1 and CDR2: SGHTS and YDEGEE. Between the trimmed V and J ends, which lost 0 bases and 0 bases, there was a span of 13 bases. The variable domain in full, with the rest retrieved from reference TRBV5-8 and TRBJ2-1, is EAGVTQSPTHLIKTRGQQATLRCSPISGHTSVYWYQQALGLGLQFLLWYDEGEERNRGNFPPRFSGRQFPNYSSELNVNALELEDSALYLCASSLDGSSGSYNEQFFGPGTRLTVL.

The chain joins TRBV20-1 to TRBJ2-1, with TRBD2 matching over 7 bases. This CDR3 has 13 amino acids. After removal of 2 bases from V and 12 bases from J, the junction contained 10 bases not matched to a gene. Per the germline V gene, CDR1 is DFQATT and CDR2 is SNEGSKA (reference sequence). CDR3 in DNA: TGCAGTGCTAGAACGGGGGGTCATGAAGGGCAGTTCTTC. Its protein is CSARTGGHEGQFF.

V and J are TRBV7-2 and TRBJ2-1; 8 bases match TRBD2. After removal of 8 bases from V and 7 bases from J, the junction contained 7 bases not matched to a gene. The CDR3 has 13 amino acids. Per the germline V gene, CDR1 is SGHTA and CDR2 is FQGNSA. The CDR3 region is CASRKRELNEQFF. The CDR3 DNA reads TGTGCCAGCCGTAAGCGGGAGCTAAATGAGCAGTTCTTC.

This chain joins TRBV4-3 and TRBJ2-3, with 7 positions matching TRBD2. Germline CDR1 reads LGHNA; CDR2 reads YSLEER. V shed 4 bases, J shed 4 bases, and the junction held 5 bases outside the gene matches. This CDR3 has 14 residues. In nucleotides, the CDR3 is TGCGCCAGCAGCCTTGCGGCGGGGGCAGATACGCAGTATTTT. Translating it yields CASSLAAGADTQYF.

The V call is TRBV5-1, the J call TRBJ1-2, with 8 bases lining up with TRBD1. CDR1 is SGHRS, CDR2 YFSETQ, per germline. The CDR3 contains 14 residues. V lost 2 bases to trimming and J lost 8 bases; unmatched junction nucleotides: 8. The CDR3 DNA reads TGCGCCAGCAGCTTATACGACAGGGGAGGCGGCTACACCTTC. As protein: CASSLYDRGGGYTF.

This chain uses TRBV7-2 with TRBJ2-1; the match to TRBD2 covers 7 bases. The end of the DNA aligns better with TRBJ2-7, so the J call may be wrong. The length of the CDR3 is 15 residues. Germline V gene sequence: CDR1 SGHTA, CDR2 FQGNSA. CDR3: CASSRSWEGYNEQYF. The DNA of the CDR3 is TGTGCCAGCAGTCGCTCGTGGGAGGGCTACAATGAGCAGTACTTC.

V and J are TRBV6-2 or TRBV6-3 and TRBJ2-7; 8 positions agree with TRBD2. This CDR3 is built from 14 residues. Germline V gives CDR1 MNHEY, CDR2 SVGEGT. After removal of 6 bases from V and 3 bases from J, the junction contained 7 bases not matched to a gene. CDR3 region: CASSSGGMIYEQYF. The CDR3 DNA follows: TGTGCCAGCAGCTCGGGGGGGATGATCTACGAGCAGTACTTC.

The chain combines TRBV6-4 with TRBJ2-1; 10 nucleotides align to TRBD2. The J segment lost 4 bases and the V segment lost 6 bases, leaving 9 bases of the junction unmatched. In germline, CDR1 is MRHNA, CDR2 SNTAGT. CDR3 length: 16 residues. In DNA form, the CDR3 reads TGTGCCAGCAGCCAAGAAGCGGGAGGGCGGTACAATGAGCAGTTCTTC. Translated, it gives CASSQEAGGRYNEQFF.

This clonotype was detected only once. J is TRBJ2-1 and V is TRBV3-1, with a weak D call TRBD2 (5 bases). The CDR3 has 12 amino acids. The V gene lost 10 bases and the J gene lost 0 bases, with 7 bases spanning the gap. The germline CDR1 and CDR2 sequences are LGHDT and YNNKEL (reference sequence). This CDR3 reads CATTSSYNEQFF. The CDR3 DNA reads as TGTGCCACCACTAGCTCCTACAATGAGCAGTTCTTC.

The chain carries TRBV13 and TRBJ1-1; D is unresolved. CDR3 length: 12 residues. Germline assignment: CDR1 PRHDT and CDR2 FYEKMQ (reference sequence). V was shortened by 5 bases and J by 6 bases, with 10 bases between the two germline ends. The CDR3 loop is CASSPRGAEAFF. Written as DNA, the CDR3 is TGTGCCAGCAGCCCCCGAGGAGCTGAAGCTTTCTTT.

CDR3 coding DNA: TGTGCCAGCAGTAATGAGCGGAGTTACAATGAGCAGTTCTTC. As protein: CASSNERSYNEQFF. The J gene is TRBJ2-1, the V gene TRBV2; the D gene is possibly TRBD2 (5 bases). With 5 bases removed from V and 4 bases from J, the gap between germline ends came to 12 bases. In germline, CDR1 is SNHLY, CDR2 FYNNEI. This CDR3 spans 14 amino acids.

The gene calls are TRBV7-2 and TRBJ2-7; no firm D call. Per germline, CDR1 SGHTA and CDR2 FQGNSA. CDR3 length: 12 amino acids. V lost 1 base and J lost 6, with 7 bases in between. The CDR3 is CASSLVPSEQYF. CDR3 DNA: TGTGCCAGCAGCTTAGTCCCCAGCGAGCAGTACTTC.

This clonotype was observed at least ten times. The rearrangement links TRBV7-2 to TRBJ2-4; no reliable D call. This CDR3 has 14 amino acids. The ends were cut back, 4 bases at V and 0 bases at J, with 7 bases in the middle. CDR1 is SGHTA and CDR2 is FQGNSA in the germline V gene. The CDR3 protein is CASSYSIAKNIQYF. Written as DNA, the CDR3 is TGTGCCAGCAGCTACTCTATAGCCAAAAACATTCAGTACTTC.

This clonotype has a handful of counts. The genes are TRBV20-1 and TRBJ2-5, with 8 bases identical to TRBD2. The germline CDR1 and CDR2 sequences are DFQATT and SNEGSKA (reference sequence). CDR3 length: 14 residues. Trimming at V came to 6 bases and at J to 9 bases, leaving 15 bases not matched to a gene. CDR3 DNA sequence: TGCAGTGCGCCCACAGCCGGGACTAGTACGCCCCAGTACTTC. Translated: CSAPTAGTSTPQYF.

The gene calls are TRBV6-2 or TRBV6-3 and TRBJ2-7; weak D call: TRBD2 (6 bases). V was trimmed by 7 bases and J by 0 bases, leaving 13 bases between them. There are 14 residues in the CDR3. From germline, CDR1 is MNHEY and CDR2 SVGEGT. CDR3 region: CASNRAGSSYEQYF. The CDR3 nucleotides are TGTGCCAGCAACCGGGCCGGGAGCTCCTACGAGCAGTACTTC.

This chain connects TRBV6-1 to TRBJ2-1; perhaps TRBD1 as D (5 bases). The CDR3 has 16 residues. Looked up from germline, CDR1 is MNHNS and CDR2 is SASEGT. The V end was cut by 5 bases, the J end by 4 bases, with 18 bases between. The CDR3 protein is CASSKEQAPPYNEQFF. CDR3 in DNA: TGTGCCAGCAGTAAAGAACAGGCCCCACCTTACAATGAGCAGTTCTTC.

The V and J genes are TRBV7-2 and TRBJ1-1; no clear D. CDR1 is SGHTA and CDR2 is FQGNSA in the germline V gene. Trimming cost V 5 bases and J 0 bases, with 10 bases left between them. The CDR3 loop spans 14 amino acids. The CDR3 bases are TGTGCCAGCAGCAACCGACGGGTGAACACTGAAGCTTTCTTT. Translated, it gives CASSNRRVNTEAFF.

Only a few counts were recorded for this clonotype. This chain uses TRBV6-5 with TRBJ2-4, with D unresolved. The CDR3 has 14 residues. V was shortened by 2 bases and J by 9 bases, with 14 bases between the two germline ends. Germline CDR1 is MNHEY and CDR2 is SVGAGI. CDR3 nucleotides: TGTGCCAGCAGTTACGTCGGTTTAGCCGGCATTCAGTACTTC. This codes for CASSYVGLAGIQYF.